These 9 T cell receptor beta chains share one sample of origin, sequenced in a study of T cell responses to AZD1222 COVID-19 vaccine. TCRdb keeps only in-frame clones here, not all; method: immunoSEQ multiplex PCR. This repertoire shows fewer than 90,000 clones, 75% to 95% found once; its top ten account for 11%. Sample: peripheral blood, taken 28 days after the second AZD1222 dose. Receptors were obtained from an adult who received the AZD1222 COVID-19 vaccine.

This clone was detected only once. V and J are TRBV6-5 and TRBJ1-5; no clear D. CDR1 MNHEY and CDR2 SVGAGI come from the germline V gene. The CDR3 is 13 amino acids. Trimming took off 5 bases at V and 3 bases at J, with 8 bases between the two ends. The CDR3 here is CASSMASNQPQHF. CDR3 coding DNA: TGTGCCAGCAGTATGGCGTCCAATCAGCCCCAGCATTTT.

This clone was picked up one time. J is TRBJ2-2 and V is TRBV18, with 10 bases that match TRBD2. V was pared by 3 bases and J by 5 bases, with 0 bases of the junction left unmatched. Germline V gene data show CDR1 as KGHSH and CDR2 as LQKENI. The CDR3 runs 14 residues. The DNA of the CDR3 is TGTGCCAGCTCACCGGGACTAGCGACCGGGGAGCTGTTTTTT. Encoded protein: CASSPGLATGELFF.

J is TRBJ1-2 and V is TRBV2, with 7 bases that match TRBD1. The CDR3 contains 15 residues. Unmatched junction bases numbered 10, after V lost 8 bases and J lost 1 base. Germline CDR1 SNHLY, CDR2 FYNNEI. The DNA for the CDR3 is TGTGCCAGCTCAGGCGGGACAGTACTTAACTATGGCTACACCTTC. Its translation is CASSGGTVLNYGYTF.

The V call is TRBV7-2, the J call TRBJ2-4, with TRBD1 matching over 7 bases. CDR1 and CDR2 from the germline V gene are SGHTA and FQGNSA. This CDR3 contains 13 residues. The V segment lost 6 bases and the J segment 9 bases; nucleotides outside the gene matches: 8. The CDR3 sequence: CASRLPGGSIQYF. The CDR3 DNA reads TGTGCCAGCAGGCTTCCAGGGGGTAGCATTCAGTACTTC.

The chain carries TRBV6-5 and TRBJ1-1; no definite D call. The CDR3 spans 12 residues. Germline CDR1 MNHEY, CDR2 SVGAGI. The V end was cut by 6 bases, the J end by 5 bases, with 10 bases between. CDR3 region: CASRRVGTEAFF. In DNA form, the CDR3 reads TGTGCCAGCAGAAGGGTCGGGACTGAAGCTTTCTTT.

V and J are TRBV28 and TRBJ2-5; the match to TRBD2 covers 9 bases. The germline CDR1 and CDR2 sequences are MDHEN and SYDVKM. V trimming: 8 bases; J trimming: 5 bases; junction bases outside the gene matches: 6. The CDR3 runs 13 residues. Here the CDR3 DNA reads TGTGCCAGCCGGCTAGCGGGGCGGGAGACCCAGTACTTC. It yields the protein CASRLAGRETQYF.

The chain's CDR3 is CASFKGLSLHEQYF. CDR3 DNA sequence: TGTGCCAGCTTCAAGGGGTTGAGTCTCCACGAGCAGTACTTC. The V call is TRBV18, the J call TRBJ2-7; D is perhaps TRBD1 (5 bases). The V and J ends lost 7 bases and 5 bases respectively, with 18 bases between them. The CDR3 is 14 residues long. Per germline, CDR1 KGHSH and CDR2 LQKENI.

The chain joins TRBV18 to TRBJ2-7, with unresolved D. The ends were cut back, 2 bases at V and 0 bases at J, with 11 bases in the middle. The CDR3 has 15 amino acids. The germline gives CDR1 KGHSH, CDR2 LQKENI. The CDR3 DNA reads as TGTGCCAGCTCACCAGGGCAGGAGAGCTCCTACGAGCAGTACTTC. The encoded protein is CASSPGQESSYEQYF.

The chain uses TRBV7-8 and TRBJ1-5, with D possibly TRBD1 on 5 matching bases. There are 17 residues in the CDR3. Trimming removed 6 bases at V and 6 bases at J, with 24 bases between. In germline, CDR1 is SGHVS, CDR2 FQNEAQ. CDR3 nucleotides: TGTGCCAGCAGGGAGGGTGCAGGGCAGTGGGTTGCTCAGCCCCAGCATTTT. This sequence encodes CASREGAGQWVAQPQHF.